The 23 T cell receptor beta chains below all came from one sample that was sequenced in a study of blood T cell repertoires in COVID-19. Profiling relied on immunoSEQ multiplex PCR, and the TCRdb table lists in-frame clones only, not all of them. The sample lists about 140,000 clones, roughly 80% occurring once. The sample comprised peripheral blood. These receptors originate from a man in his fifties with acute or convalescent COVID-19.

The chain links TRBV5-6 to TRBJ2-3, with 8 bases lining up with TRBD2. V gave up 4 bases and J gave up 3 bases; unmatched junction bases: 10. The CDR3 extends over 16 amino acids. From germline, CDR1 is SGHDT and CDR2 YYEEEE. CDR3 residues: CASSSMGAGATDTQYF. The CDR3 DNA follows: TGTGCCAGCAGCAGCATGGGAGCGGGGGCAACAGATACGCAGTATTTT. Full variable domain (missing parts from reference TRBV5-6 and TRBJ2-3): DAGVTQSPTHLIKTRGQQVTLRCSPKSGHDTVSWYQQALGQGPQFIFQYYEEEERQRGNFPDRFSGHQFPNYSSELNVNALLLGDSALYLCASSSMGAGATDTQYFGPGTRLTVL.

This chain links TRBV5-1 with TRBJ1-1; D is uncertain. This CDR3 is built from 14 residues. Germline values: CDR1 SGHRS, CDR2 YFSETQ. Trimming pared 4 bases from V and 1 base from J, leaving 11 bases between. The CDR3 region has the DNA TGCGCCAGCAGCCCTACCGGGTCGAACACTGAAGCTTTCTTT. Amino acids: CASSPTGSNTEAFF.

This chain links TRBV27 with TRBJ2-1; 10 nucleotides agree with TRBD2. J was trimmed by 4 bases and V by 5 bases; bases with no gene match: 8. The CDR3 length is 16 residues. CDR1 and CDR2 (germline): MNHEY, SMNVEV (reference sequence). CDR3 region: CASSLHSGGPYNEQFF. The CDR3 nucleotides are TGTGCCAGCAGTCTCCATAGCGGGGGGCCGTACAATGAGCAGTTCTTC.

The CDR3 protein is CAYINLGGTGVMNTEAFF. CDR3 coding DNA: TGTGCCTACATCAACCTCGGGGGGACAGGGGTGATGAACACTGAAGCTTTCTTT. The rearrangement links TRBV30 to TRBJ1-1, with 10 bases fitting TRBD1. CDR1 GTSNPN and CDR2 SVGIG come from the germline V gene (reference sequence). With 7 bases clipped from V and 0 bases from J, the junction kept 17 bases outside the gene matches. This CDR3 has 18 amino acids.

The chain joins TRBV10-3 to TRBJ2-5; 10 bases match TRBD1. This CDR3 has 14 residues. V was clipped by 6 bases and J by 4 bases; unmatched bases: 5. Germline values: CDR1 ENHRY, CDR2 SYGVKD. The CDR3 loop is CAISAGTGVETQYF. CDR3 DNA sequence: TGTGCCATCAGCGCCGGGACAGGGGTAGAGACCCAGTACTTC.

The J gene is TRBJ2-3, the V gene TRBV19; 9 bases agree with TRBD1. The germline CDR1 and CDR2 sequences are LNHDA and SQIVND (reference sequence). The CDR3 runs 15 residues. Trimming removed 5 bases from V and 8 bases from J; junction bases left unmatched: 11. For the CDR3, the DNA is TGTGCCAGTAGTCGGGGGACAGGGAAAGATCTTACGCAGTATTTT. It translates to CASSRGTGKDLTQYF.

The chain employs TRBV29-1 and TRBJ1-2, with 7 nucleotides matching TRBD1. The trim removed 6 bases at V and 2 bases at J, leaving 6 bases unmatched. CDR1 and CDR2 from the germline V gene are SQVTM and ANQGSEA. This CDR3 has 13 amino acids. The CDR3 loop is CSVRRQGNYGYTF. In nucleotides, the CDR3 is TGCAGCGTGCGCAGACAGGGAAACTATGGCTACACCTTC.

The chain links TRBV12-3 or TRBV12-4 to TRBJ2-7; 9 bases line up with TRBD1. After removal of 6 bases from V and 5 bases from J, the junction contained 2 bases not matched to a gene. The CDR3 contains 12 residues. The CDR3 bases are TGTGCCAGCAGACGGGACAGGGACGAGCAGTACTTC. This codes for CASRRDRDEQYF.

The table lists this clone with a count of one. CDR3 nucleotide sequence: TGTGCCAGCAGTCATGGACAGCGGGAGCTGTTTTTT. It encodes CASSHGQRELFF. The chain links TRBV9 to TRBJ2-2, with D perhaps TRBD1 (6 bases). Trimming cost V 5 bases and J 9 bases, with 11 bases left between them. The V gene's germline CDR1 is SGDLS and CDR2 YYNGEE. The CDR3 length is 12 residues.

The CDR3 DNA sequence: TGTGCCAGCAGTTTTCCAGGGGGCTATGGCTACACCTTC. As protein: CASSFPGGYGYTF. This rearrangement joins TRBV6-5 to TRBJ1-2; 7 bases agree with TRBD1. Germline V gene lookup returns CDR1 MNHEY and CDR2 SVGAGI. After removal of 4 bases from V and 4 bases from J, the junction contained 3 bases not matched to a gene. The CDR3 totals 13 residues.

This chain joins TRBV19 and TRBJ2-3, with 13 bases aligning to TRBD2. Germline values: CDR1 LNHDA, CDR2 SQIVND (reference sequence). Trimming at V came to 5 bases and at J to 10 bases, leaving 6 bases not matched to a gene. The CDR3 is 14 amino acids. CDR3: CASSSRTSGGSQYF. The CDR3 bases are TGTGCCAGTAGTTCCCGGACTAGCGGGGGATCGCAGTATTTT. The full variable domain, with the rest looked up from reference TRBV19 and TRBJ2-3, is DGGITQSPKYLFRKEGQNVTLSCEQNLNHDAMYWYRQDPGQGLRLIYYSQIVNDFQKGDIAEGYSVSREKKESFPLTVTSAQKNPTAFYLCASSSRTSGGSQYFGPGTRLTVL.

V is TRBV10-2 and J is TRBJ2-1; TRBD2 matches at 15 bases. Trimming cost V 5 bases and J 16 bases; bases outside gene matches: 15. Looked up from germline, CDR1 is WSHSY and CDR2 is SAAADI. The CDR3 totals 16 residues. DNA for the CDR3: TGCGCCAGCAGTACCCTCCCCGGGACTAGCGGGGGGCTTCTTTTCTTC. Amino acids: CASSTLPGTSGGLLFF.

This clone has only one observation. The rearrangement joins TRBV9 to TRBJ2-1; TRBD2 matches at 7 bases. Germline V lookup: CDR1 SGDLS, CDR2 YYNGEE. CDR3 length: 14 residues. The V segment lost 3 bases and the J segment 4 bases; nucleotides outside the gene matches: 4. The CDR3 spells CASSGSGAYNEQFF. The CDR3 DNA follows: TGTGCCAGCAGCGGAAGCGGGGCTTACAATGAGCAGTTCTTC.

The rearrangement uses TRBV9 and TRBJ2-1; the D gene is possibly TRBD1 (6 bases). The CDR3 covers 13 residues. With 3 bases removed from V and 3 bases from J, the gap between germline ends came to 7 bases. Germline V gene sequence: CDR1 SGDLS, CDR2 YYNGEE. This chain's CDR3 is CASSGTDYNEQFF. As DNA, the CDR3 is TGTGCCAGCAGCGGGACAGACTACAATGAGCAGTTCTTC.

This CDR3 reads CASRPRTSEGDTQYF. The CDR3 DNA follows: TGTGCCAGTAGACCCCGGACTAGCGAGGGAGATACGCAGTATTTT. The chain employs TRBV19 and TRBJ2-3; 9 bases align to TRBD2. This CDR3 comprises 15 residues. Trimming took 6 bases from V and 5 from J; bases not matched to a gene: 9. Germline CDR1 LNHDA, CDR2 SQIVND (reference sequence).

This clone was seen a few times. The V and J genes are TRBV6-5 and TRBJ1-6; D gene ambiguous. V was pared by 6 bases and J by 10 bases, with 16 bases between. Germline CDR1 MNHEY, CDR2 SVGAGI. CDR3 size: 14 residues. The CDR3, as DNA: TGTGCCAGCAGGAGGGCGGCTCTAGGGTCACCCCTCCACTTT. It yields the protein CASRRAALGSPLHF.

The chain joins TRBV29-1 to TRBJ1-4; possibly TRBD1 for D (5 bases). Germline V gene sequence: CDR1 SQVTM, CDR2 ANQGSEA. The CDR3 consists of 13 residues. V lost 6 bases to trimming and J lost 7 bases, with 15 bases between them. CDR3 sequence reads: CSVSQGAGEKLFF. For the CDR3, the DNA is TGCAGCGTAAGTCAAGGGGCAGGTGAAAAACTGTTTTTT.

The chain joins TRBV6-6 to TRBJ2-2; 7 bases are shared with TRBD2. With V trimmed by 6 bases and J by 4 bases, 2 bases remained unmatched. The CDR3 has 13 amino acids. The germline V gene encodes CDR1 MNHNY and CDR2 SVGAGI (reference sequence). CDR3 sequence (DNA): TGTGCCAGCAGCCCGGGGGGCACCGGGGAGCTGTTTTTT. Amino acid sequence: CASSPGGTGELFF.

V usage is TRBV21-1 and J usage is TRBJ1-5; the table's D call, TRBD1, was not checked against the DNA. TRBV21-1 constitutes a pseudogene. The CDR3 is made up of 19 amino acids. CDR3 in DNA: TGTGCCAGCACCAAGGCGGAGAACAGGGGAAGGTCGGACAATCAGCCCCAGCATTTT. Its translation is CASTKAENRGRSDNQPQHF.

The chain's CDR3 is CASSDRGQAFF. The CDR3 DNA follows: TGTGCCAGTTCGGACAGGGGGCAAGCTTTCTTT. The J gene is TRBJ1-1, the V gene TRBV19; 11 bases match TRBD1. The trim removed 8 bases at V and 9 bases at J, leaving 2 bases unmatched. The CDR3 runs to 11 residues. From germline, CDR1 is LNHDA and CDR2 SQIVND (reference sequence).

This clone was counted a few times. This chain uses TRBV2 with TRBJ2-1; no firm D call. The CDR3 consists of 13 residues. Germline CDR1 reads SNHLY; CDR2 reads FYNNEI. V lost 2 bases and J lost 5, with 7 bases in between. The CDR3 loop is CASSERQDNEQFF. CDR3 in DNA: TGTGCCAGCAGTGAAAGACAAGACAATGAGCAGTTCTTC.

The CDR3 loop is CASEGGASDTQYF. CDR3 nucleotide sequence: TGTGCCAGCGAAGGGGGGGCCTCAGATACGCAGTATTTT. This chain links TRBV11-2 with TRBJ2-3; TRBD2 is a possible D gene (7 bases). CDR1 SGHAT and CDR2 FQNNGV come from the germline V gene. There are 13 residues in the CDR3. The V end was cut by 8 bases, the J end by 4 bases, with 13 bases between.

In DNA, the CDR3 is TGCGCCAGCAGCTCCAGGACAGGGGGCTACGAGCAGTACTTC. Its translation: CASSSRTGGYEQYF. V and J are TRBV5-1 and TRBJ2-7; 10 bases map to TRBD1. V dropped 3 bases and J dropped 3; count of bases not matched to a gene: 3. This CDR3 has 14 residues. Germline CDR1 and CDR2: SGHRS and YFSETQ.